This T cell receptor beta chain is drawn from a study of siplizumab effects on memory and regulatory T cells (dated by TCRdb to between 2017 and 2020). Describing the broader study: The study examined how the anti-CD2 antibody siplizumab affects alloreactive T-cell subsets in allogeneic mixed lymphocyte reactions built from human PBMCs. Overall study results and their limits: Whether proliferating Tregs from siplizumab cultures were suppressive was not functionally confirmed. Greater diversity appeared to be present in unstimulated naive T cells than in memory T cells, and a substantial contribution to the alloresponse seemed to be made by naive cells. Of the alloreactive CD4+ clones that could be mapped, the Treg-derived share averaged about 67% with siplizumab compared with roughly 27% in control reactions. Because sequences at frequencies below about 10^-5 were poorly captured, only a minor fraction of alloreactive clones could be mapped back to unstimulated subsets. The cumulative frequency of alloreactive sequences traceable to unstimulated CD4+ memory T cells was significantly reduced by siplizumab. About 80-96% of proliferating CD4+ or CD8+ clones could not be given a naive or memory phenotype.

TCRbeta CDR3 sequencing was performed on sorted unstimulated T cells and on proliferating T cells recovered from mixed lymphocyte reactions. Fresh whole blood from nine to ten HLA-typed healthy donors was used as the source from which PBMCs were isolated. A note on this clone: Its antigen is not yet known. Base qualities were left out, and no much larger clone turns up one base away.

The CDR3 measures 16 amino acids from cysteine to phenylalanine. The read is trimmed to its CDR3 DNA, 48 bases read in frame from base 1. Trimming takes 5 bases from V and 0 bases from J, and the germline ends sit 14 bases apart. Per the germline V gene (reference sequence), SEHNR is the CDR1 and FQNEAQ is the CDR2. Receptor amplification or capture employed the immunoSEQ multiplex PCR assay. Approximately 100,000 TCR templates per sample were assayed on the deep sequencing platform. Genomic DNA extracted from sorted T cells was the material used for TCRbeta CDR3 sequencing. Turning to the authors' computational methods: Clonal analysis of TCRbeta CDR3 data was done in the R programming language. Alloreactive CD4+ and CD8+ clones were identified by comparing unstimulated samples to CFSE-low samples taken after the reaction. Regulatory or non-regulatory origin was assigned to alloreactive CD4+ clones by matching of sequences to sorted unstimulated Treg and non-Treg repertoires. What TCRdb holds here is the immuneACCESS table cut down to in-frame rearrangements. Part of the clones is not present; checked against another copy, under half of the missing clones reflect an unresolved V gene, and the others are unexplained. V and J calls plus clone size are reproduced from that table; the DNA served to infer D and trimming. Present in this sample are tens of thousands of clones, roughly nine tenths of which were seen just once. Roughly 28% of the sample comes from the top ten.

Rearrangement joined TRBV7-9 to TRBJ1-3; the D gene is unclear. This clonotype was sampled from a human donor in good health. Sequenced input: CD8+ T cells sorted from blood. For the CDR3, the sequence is CASSQGFYGSGNTIYF. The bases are TGTGCCAGCAGCCAAGGGTTTTACGGCTCTGGAAACACCATATATTTT.